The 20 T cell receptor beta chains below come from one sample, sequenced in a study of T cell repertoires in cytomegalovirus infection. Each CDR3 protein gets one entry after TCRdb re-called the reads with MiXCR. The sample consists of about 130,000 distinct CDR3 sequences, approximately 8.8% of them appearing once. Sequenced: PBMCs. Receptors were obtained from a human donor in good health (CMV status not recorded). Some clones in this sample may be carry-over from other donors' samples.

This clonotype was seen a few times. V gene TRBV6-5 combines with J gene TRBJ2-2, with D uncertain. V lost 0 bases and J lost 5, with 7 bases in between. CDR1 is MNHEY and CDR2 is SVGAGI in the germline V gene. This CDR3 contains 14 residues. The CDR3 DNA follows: TGTGCCAGCAGTTACTCGATTTCAACCGGGGAGCTGTTTTTT. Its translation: CASSYSISTGELFF.

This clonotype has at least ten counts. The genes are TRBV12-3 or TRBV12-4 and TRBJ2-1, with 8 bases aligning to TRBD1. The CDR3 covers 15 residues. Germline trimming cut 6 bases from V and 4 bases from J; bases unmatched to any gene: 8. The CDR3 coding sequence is TGTGCCAGCAGCGCTGGGACAGGCCCGTACAATGAGCAGTTCTTC. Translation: CASSAGTGPYNEQFF.

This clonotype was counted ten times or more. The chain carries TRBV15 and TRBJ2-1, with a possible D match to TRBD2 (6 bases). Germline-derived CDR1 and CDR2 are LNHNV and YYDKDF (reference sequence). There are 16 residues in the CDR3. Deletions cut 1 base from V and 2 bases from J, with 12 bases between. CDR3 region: CATSRVGAGTYNEQFF. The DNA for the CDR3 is TGTGCCACCAGCAGAGTCGGCGCGGGGACCTACAATGAGCAGTTCTTC.

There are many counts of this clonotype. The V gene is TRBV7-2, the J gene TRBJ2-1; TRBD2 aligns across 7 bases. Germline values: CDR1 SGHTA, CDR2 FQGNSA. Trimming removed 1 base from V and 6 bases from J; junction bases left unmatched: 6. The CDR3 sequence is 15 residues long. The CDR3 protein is CASSLEAGRGNEQFF. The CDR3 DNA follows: TGTGCCAGCAGCTTAGAAGCGGGGAGGGGCAATGAGCAGTTCTTC.

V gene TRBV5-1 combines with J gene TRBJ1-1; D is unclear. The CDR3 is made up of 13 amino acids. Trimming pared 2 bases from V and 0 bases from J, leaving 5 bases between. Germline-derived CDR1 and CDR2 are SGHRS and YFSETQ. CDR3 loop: CASSFTVNTEAFF. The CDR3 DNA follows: TGCGCCAGCAGCTTTACGGTGAACACTGAAGCTTTCTTT.

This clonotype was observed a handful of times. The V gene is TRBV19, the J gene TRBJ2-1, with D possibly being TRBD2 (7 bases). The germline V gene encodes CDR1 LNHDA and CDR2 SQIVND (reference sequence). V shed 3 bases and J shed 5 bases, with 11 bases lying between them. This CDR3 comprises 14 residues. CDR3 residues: CASSIGGLNNEQFF. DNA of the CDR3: TGTGCCAGTAGTATCGGGGGGCTAAACAATGAGCAGTTCTTC.

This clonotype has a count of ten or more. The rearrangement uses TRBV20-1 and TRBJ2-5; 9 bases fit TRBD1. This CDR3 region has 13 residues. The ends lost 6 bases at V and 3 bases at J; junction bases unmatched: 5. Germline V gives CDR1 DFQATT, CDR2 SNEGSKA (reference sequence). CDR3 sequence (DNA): TGCAGTGCCCTCCGGGACAGGGAAGAGACCCAGTACTTC. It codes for CSALRDREETQYF.

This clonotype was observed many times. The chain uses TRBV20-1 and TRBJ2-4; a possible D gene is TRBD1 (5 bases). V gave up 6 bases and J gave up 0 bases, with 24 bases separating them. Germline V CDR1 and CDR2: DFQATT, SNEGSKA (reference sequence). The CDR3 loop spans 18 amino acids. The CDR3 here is CSARPTQGQGVAKNIQYF. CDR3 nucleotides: TGCAGTGCAAGACCCACCCAGGGCCAAGGGGTAGCCAAAAACATTCAGTACTTC.

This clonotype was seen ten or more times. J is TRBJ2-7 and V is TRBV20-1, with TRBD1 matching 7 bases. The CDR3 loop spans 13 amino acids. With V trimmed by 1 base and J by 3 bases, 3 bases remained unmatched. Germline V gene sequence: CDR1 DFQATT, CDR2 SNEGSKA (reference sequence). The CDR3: CSARGDRDYEQYF. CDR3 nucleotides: TGCAGTGCTAGAGGGGACAGAGACTACGAGCAGTACTTC.

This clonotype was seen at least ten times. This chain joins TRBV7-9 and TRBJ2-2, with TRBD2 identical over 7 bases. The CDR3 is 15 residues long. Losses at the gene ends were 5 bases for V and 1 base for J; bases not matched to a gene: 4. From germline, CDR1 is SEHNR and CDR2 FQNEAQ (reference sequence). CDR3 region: CASSPGGGNTGELFF. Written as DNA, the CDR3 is TGTGCCAGCAGCCCAGGCGGGGGGAACACCGGGGAGCTGTTTTTT. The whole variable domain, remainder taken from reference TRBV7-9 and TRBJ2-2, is DTGVSQNPRHKITKRGQNVTFRCDPISEHNRLYWYRQTLGQGPEFLTYFQNEAQLEKSRLLSDRFSAERPKGSFSTLEIQRTEQGDSAMYLCASSPGGGNTGELFFGEGSRLTVL.

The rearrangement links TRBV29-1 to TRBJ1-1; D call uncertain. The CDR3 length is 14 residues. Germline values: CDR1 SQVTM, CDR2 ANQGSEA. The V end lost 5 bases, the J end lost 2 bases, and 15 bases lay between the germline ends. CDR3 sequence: CSVLHGMGNTEAFF. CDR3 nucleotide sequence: TGCAGCGTTTTACACGGGATGGGTAACACTGAAGCTTTCTTT.

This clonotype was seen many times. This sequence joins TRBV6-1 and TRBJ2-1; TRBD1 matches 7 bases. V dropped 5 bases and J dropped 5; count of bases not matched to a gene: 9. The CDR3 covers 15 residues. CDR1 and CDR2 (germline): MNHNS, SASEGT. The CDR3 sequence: CASSYKGAQDNEQFF. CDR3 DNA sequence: TGTGCCAGCAGTTATAAGGGGGCGCAGGACAATGAGCAGTTCTTC.

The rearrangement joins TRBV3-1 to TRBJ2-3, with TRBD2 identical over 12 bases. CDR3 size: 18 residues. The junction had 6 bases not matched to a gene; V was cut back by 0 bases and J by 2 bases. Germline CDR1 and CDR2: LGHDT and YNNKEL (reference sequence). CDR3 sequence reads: CASSQEALAGGITDTQYF. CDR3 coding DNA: TGTGCCAGCAGCCAAGAGGCACTAGCGGGGGGCATCACAGATACGCAGTATTTT.

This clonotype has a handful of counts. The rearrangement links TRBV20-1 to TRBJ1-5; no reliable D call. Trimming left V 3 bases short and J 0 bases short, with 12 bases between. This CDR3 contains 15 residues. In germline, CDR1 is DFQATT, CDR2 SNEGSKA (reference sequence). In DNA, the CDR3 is TGCAGTGCTAGTCCCCTTGCGGGTAGCAATCAGCCCCAGCATTTT. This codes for CSASPLAGSNQPQHF.

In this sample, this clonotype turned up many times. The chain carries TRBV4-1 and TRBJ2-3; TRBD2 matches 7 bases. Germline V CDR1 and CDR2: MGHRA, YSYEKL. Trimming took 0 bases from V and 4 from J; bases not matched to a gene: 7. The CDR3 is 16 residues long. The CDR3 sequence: CASSQDWSGAADTQYF. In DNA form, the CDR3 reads TGCGCCAGCAGCCAAGATTGGAGCGGGGCAGCAGATACGCAGTATTTT.

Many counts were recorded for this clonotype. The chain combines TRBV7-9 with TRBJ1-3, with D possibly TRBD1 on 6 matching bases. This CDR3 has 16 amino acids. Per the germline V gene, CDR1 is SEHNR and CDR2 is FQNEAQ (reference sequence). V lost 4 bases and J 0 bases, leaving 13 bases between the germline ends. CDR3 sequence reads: CASSWGGLSSGNTIYF. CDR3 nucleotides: TGTGCCAGCAGCTGGGGGGGGCTCAGCTCTGGAAACACCATATATTTT.

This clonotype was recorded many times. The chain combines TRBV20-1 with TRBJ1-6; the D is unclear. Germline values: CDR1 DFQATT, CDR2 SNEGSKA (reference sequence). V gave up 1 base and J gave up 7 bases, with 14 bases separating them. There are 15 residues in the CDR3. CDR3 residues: CSARGWEIGNSPLHF. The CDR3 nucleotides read TGCAGTGCTAGAGGCTGGGAGATTGGAAATTCACCCCTCCACTTT.

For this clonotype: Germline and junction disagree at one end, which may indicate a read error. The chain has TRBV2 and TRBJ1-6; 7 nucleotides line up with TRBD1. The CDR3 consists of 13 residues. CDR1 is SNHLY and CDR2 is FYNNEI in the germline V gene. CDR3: CASSSGGGSAGDF. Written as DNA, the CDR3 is TGTGCCAGCAGTAGTGGAGGGGGCTCCGCCGGAGACTTT. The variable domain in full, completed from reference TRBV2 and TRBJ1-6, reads EPEVTQTPSHQVTQMGQEVILRCVPISNHLYFYWYRQILGQKVEFLVSFYNNEISEKSEIFDDQFSVERPDGSNFTLKIRSTKLEDSAMYFCASSSGGGSAGDFGNGTRLTVT.

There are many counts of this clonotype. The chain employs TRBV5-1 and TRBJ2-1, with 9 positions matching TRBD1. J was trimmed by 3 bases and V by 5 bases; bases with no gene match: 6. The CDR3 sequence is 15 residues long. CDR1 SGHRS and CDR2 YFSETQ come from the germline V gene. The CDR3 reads CASRGGTGFYNEQFF. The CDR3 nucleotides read TGCGCCAGCAGGGGCGGGACAGGGTTCTACAATGAGCAGTTCTTC.

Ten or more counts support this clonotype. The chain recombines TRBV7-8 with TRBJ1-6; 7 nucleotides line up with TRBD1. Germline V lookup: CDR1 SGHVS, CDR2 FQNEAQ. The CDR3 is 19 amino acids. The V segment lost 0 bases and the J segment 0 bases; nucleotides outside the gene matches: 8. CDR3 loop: CASSLAWVGQLSYNSPLHF. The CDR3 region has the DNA TGTGCCAGCAGCTTAGCCTGGGTGGGACAGCTCTCCTATAATTCACCCCTCCACTTT.